One sample yielded the 16 T cell receptor beta chains listed below, sequenced in a study of T cells in Graves' hyperthyroidism and ophthalmopathy. From RNA transcripts, TCR beta CDR3 regions were amplified. First-round RT-PCR targeting the TCR CDR3 was performed with the HTBI primer set. TCRdb recomputed calls from the multiplex PCR reads with MiXCR, one row per CDR3 protein. The sample has about 610,000 distinct CDR3 sequences; roughly 14% are singletons. Material for sequencing was blood. Receptors originate from a middle-aged woman with Graves' ophthalmopathy.

This clonotype was seen repeatedly, ten times or more. V usage is TRBV28 and J usage is TRBJ2-1; a possible D gene is TRBD2 (6 bases). The CDR3 runs to 13 residues. The germline V and J ends were trimmed by 9 bases and 9 bases, with 18 bases remaining between them. Germline V gene lookup returns CDR1 MDHEN and CDR2 SYDVKM. The CDR3 here is CASRSGVEGEQFF. The CDR3 DNA reads TGTGCCAGTAGGTCGGGAGTGGAGGGTGAGCAGTTCTTC.

This clonotype was seen many times. V is TRBV6-5 and J is TRBJ2-2; no clear D gene. The V end lost 4 bases, the J end lost 7 bases, and 7 bases lay between the germline ends. The CDR3 runs to 12 residues. The germline V gene has CDR1 MNHEY and CDR2 SVGAGI. This CDR3 reads CASSLADGELFF. The CDR3 DNA reads as TGTGCCAGCAGTTTAGCCGACGGGGAGCTGTTTTTT.

The sample holds many counts of this clonotype. CDR3 residues: CASSWTKDTEAFF. In DNA form, the CDR3 reads TGTGCCAGCAGTTGGACAAAAGACACTGAAGCTTTCTTT. V usage is TRBV6-2 or TRBV6-3 and J usage is TRBJ1-1, with a tentative D call TRBD1 (5 bases). V lost 4 bases, J lost 3 bases, and 9 bases lay in between. The length of the CDR3 is 13 residues. Germline loops: CDR1 MNHEY, CDR2 SVGEGT.

This clonotype was seen more than once but under ten times. The chain employs TRBV30 and TRBJ1-3; TRBD1 might be the D (5 bases). Per the germline V gene, CDR1 is GTSNPN and CDR2 is SVGIG (reference sequence). Trimming stripped 7 bases from V and 0 bases from J, with 28 bases between. This CDR3 comprises 19 residues. The CDR3 spells CASTRAGRLRFRSGNTIYF. CDR3 nucleotides: TGTGCCTCGACCCGGGCAGGGAGGTTACGGTTTCGCTCTGGAAACACCATATATTTT.

This clonotype occurred many times. This rearrangement joins TRBV2 to TRBJ1-1; 11 nucleotides align to TRBD1. The CDR3 has 12 amino acids. Unmatched junction bases numbered 6, after V lost 8 bases and J lost 10 bases. Germline V gene sequence: CDR1 SNHLY, CDR2 FYNNEI. The CDR3 loop reads CASGGQGAGAFF. The CDR3 nucleotides read TGTGCCAGCGGAGGACAGGGGGCAGGAGCTTTCTTT.

This clonotype was seen ten or more times. The chain has TRBV6-5 and TRBJ2-7, with TRBD1 matching over 7 bases. V lost 5 bases and J lost 2; bases outside the gene matches: 6. Germline lookup yields CDR1 MNHEY and CDR2 SVGAGI. The length of the CDR3 is 14 residues. The CDR3 nucleotides are TGTGCCAGCAGTAGGGGTCAGGGGGCCTACGAGCAGTACTTC. Translated: CASSRGQGAYEQYF.

This clonotype has a count of ten or more. V is TRBV2 and J is TRBJ2-5, with a tentative D call TRBD1 (6 bases). CDR3 length equals 13 residues. Trimming took 6 bases from V and 4 from J, leaving 12 bases between them. The germline gives CDR1 SNHLY, CDR2 FYNNEI. The DNA of the CDR3 is TGTGCCAGCAGAGAGACAGGAGGAGAGACCCAGTACTTC. The encoded protein is CASRETGGETQYF.

V and J are TRBV30 and TRBJ2-2; TRBD1 is a possible D gene (6 bases). V dropped 2 bases and J dropped 0 bases, with 7 bases sitting between them. The germline V gene encodes CDR1 GTSNPN and CDR2 SVGIG (reference sequence). The CDR3 length is 14 residues. CDR3 loop: CAWSRTANTGELFF. DNA of the CDR3: TGTGCCTGGAGTCGGACAGCGAACACCGGGGAGCTGTTTTTT.

Points on this clonotype: A read error may produce the germline difference seen at one junction end. This chain joins TRBV11-3 and TRBJ2-5, with 12 bases matching TRBD2. Germline-derived CDR1 and CDR2 are SGHNT and YENEEA. This CDR3 contains 17 residues. CDR3 nucleotides: TGTGCCAACAGCCGCCCGACTAGCGGGGGAACTCAAGAGACCCAGTACTTC. Translating it yields CANSRPTSGGTQETQYF.

This clonotype has a count of ten or more. This chain joins TRBV27 and TRBJ1-1; D uncertain. With 0 bases removed from V and 0 bases from J, the gap between germline ends came to 11 bases. The germline CDR1 and CDR2 sequences are MNHEY and SMNVEV (reference sequence). The CDR3 runs 16 residues. The CDR3 protein is CASSLSGNLMNTEAFF. CDR3 DNA: TGTGCCAGCAGTTTATCAGGAAATCTAATGAACACTGAAGCTTTCTTT.

This clonotype was recorded at least ten times. The rearrangement links TRBV28 to TRBJ2-4; 9 nucleotides line up with TRBD2. The CDR3 runs 16 residues. The junction had 12 bases not matched to a gene; V was cut back by 6 bases and J by 6 bases. Germline CDR1 reads MDHEN; CDR2 reads SYDVKM. The chain's CDR3 is CASSPGAGGLGNIQYF. In DNA, the CDR3 is TGTGCCAGCAGCCCCGGGGCGGGAGGGCTCGGAAACATTCAGTACTTC.

The chain carries TRBV5-4 and TRBJ2-7; no reliable D call. The V and J ends lost 3 bases and 4 bases respectively, with 14 bases between them. Germline V lookup: CDR1 SGHNT, CDR2 YYREEE (reference sequence). The CDR3 runs 14 residues. The CDR3 is CASSWEGAFYEQYF. As DNA, the CDR3 is TGTGCCAGCAGCTGGGAAGGAGCCTTTTACGAGCAGTACTTC.

This clonotype was counted once. The CDR3 DNA follows: TGTGCCAGCAGTGTTTTCCGAACAGGGCCTCAAGAGACCCAGTACTTC. Its protein is CASSVFRTGPQETQYF. The V and J genes are TRBV27 and TRBJ2-5; maybe TRBD1 (6 bases). Germline-derived CDR1 and CDR2 are MNHEY and SMNVEV (reference sequence). Trimming removed 5 bases from V and 2 bases from J, with 18 bases in between. The CDR3 has 16 residues.

This clonotype was seen many times. The V and J genes are TRBV12-3 or TRBV12-4 and TRBJ1-5; the D gene is possibly TRBD1 (6 bases). CDR3 length equals 13 residues. Trimming left V 6 bases short and J 6 bases short, with 12 bases between. CDR3 coding DNA: TGTGCCAGCAGCACAGGGAGGAGTCAGCCCCAGCATTTT. It specifies CASSTGRSQPQHF.

This clonotype showed up many times. J is TRBJ2-5 and V is TRBV7-8, with D hard to call. The CDR3 covers 13 residues. From germline, CDR1 is SGHVS and CDR2 FQNEAQ. Trimming took off 1 base at V and 3 bases at J, with 6 bases between the two ends. CDR3: CASSLDYKETQYF. In DNA, the CDR3 is TGTGCCAGCAGCTTAGACTATAAAGAGACCCAGTACTTC.

This clonotype was counted at least ten times. The rearrangement uses TRBV7-2 and TRBJ1-3, with TRBD1 as a possible D gene (6 bases). The CDR3 extends over 15 amino acids. CDR1 is SGHTA and CDR2 is FQGNSA in the germline V gene. Deletions cut 1 base from V and 3 bases from J, with 10 bases between. CDR3 protein: CASSLVGASGNTIYF. For the CDR3, the DNA is TGTGCCAGCAGCTTAGTGGGGGCAAGTGGAAACACCATATATTTT. Looking up the rest from reference TRBV7-2 and TRBJ1-3 gives the full variable domain: GAGVSQSPSNKVTEKGKDVELRCDPISGHTALYWYRQSLGQGLEFLIYFQGNSAPDKSGLPSDRFSAERTGGSVSTLTIQRTQQEDSAVYLCASSLVGASGNTIYFGEGSWLTVV.